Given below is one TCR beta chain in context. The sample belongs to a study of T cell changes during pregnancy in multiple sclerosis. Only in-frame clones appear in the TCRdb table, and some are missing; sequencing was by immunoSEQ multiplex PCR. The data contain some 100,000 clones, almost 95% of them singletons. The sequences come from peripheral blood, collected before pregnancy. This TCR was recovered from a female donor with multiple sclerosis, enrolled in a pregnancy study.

CDR3: CASSPAASSRGNEQFF. Here the CDR3 DNA reads TGTGCCAGCAGCCCGGCAGCCTCTAGCCGGGGTAATGAGCAGTTCTTC. This sequence joins TRBV7-2 and TRBJ2-1, with a tentative D call TRBD2 (5 bases). CDR1 and CDR2 from the germline V gene are SGHTA and FQGNSA. V was cut by 5 bases and J by 7 bases, with 21 bases left in between. This CDR3 comprises 16 residues.